These 22 T cell receptor beta chains came from one sample sequenced in a study of post-analysis software for immune sequencing data. These receptors lack a known antigen. Study-wide findings and caveats: Patients showed TRBV5-6, TRBV5-1 and TRBV20-1 among roughly 5 TRBV segments more frequent than in controls.

Prepared libraries of TCR beta cDNA carried unique molecular identifiers. One entry per CDR3 protein, called by TCRdb with MiXCR from the PCR reads. The top ten hold under 2% of the sample, which has more than 450,000 distinct CDR3 sequences, roughly 45% seen once. Sequencing was carried out using blood. These receptors all come from a girl between 10 and 17 years old with multiple sclerosis.

The V gene is TRBV12-3 or TRBV12-4, the J gene TRBJ2-1, with TRBD2 matching over 12 bases. This CDR3 is 18 amino acids long. J gave up 7 bases and V 1 base, and 11 bases lay outside the gene matches. CDR3 loop: CASSLGWASGRAVNEQFF. The CDR3 coding sequence is TGTGCCAGCAGTTTAGGGTGGGCTAGCGGGAGGGCCGTGAATGAGCAGTTCTTC.

The chain couples TRBV20-1 to TRBJ2-2, with no clear D. Germline V gives CDR1 DFQATT, CDR2 SNEGSKA (reference sequence). This CDR3 comprises 16 residues. V was cut by 2 bases and J by 1 base, with 14 bases left in between. Here the CDR3 reads CSARFSGGVNTGELFF. The DNA of the CDR3 is TGCAGTGCTAGATTCTCTGGTGGAGTGAACACCGGGGAGCTGTTTTTT.

The chain uses TRBV21-1 and TRBJ2-7. TRBV21-1 is described as a pseudogene. This CDR3 region has 15 residues. The CDR3 sequence: CASSKGAGGSYEQYF. The CDR3 DNA is TGTGCCAGCAGCAAAGGAGCAGGAGGTTCCTACGAGCAGTACTTC.

V is TRBV5-1 and J is TRBJ2-7; 8 bases are a match to TRBD2. The J call is doubtful: the DNA matches TRBJ2-5 better. Germline loops: CDR1 SGHRS, CDR2 YFSETQ. This CDR3 spans 13 amino acids. The CDR3, as DNA: TGCGCCAGCAGCGCCGGGACTAGAGAGACCCAGTACTTC. Amino acids: CASSAGTRETQYF.

This rearrangement joins TRBV6-2 or TRBV6-3 to TRBJ1-2; D remains unclear. CDR1 and CDR2 from the germline V gene are MNHEY and SVGEGT. Trimming stripped 5 bases from V and 4 bases from J, with 14 bases between. The length of the CDR3 is 14 residues. CDR3 in DNA: TGTGCCAGCAGTCTTCTCCTTGGGCCCTATGGCTACACCTTC. This gives the protein CASSLLLGPYGYTF.

This clonotype was detected only a few times. The gene calls are TRBV10-3 and TRBJ1-2, with D unresolved. Germline V CDR1 and CDR2: ENHRY, SYGVKD. This CDR3 has 12 amino acids. Trimming stripped 3 bases from V and 2 bases from J, with 4 bases between. The CDR3 coding sequence is TGTGCCATCAGTGACAAAAACTATGGCTACACCTTC. Amino acids: CAISDKNYGYTF.

In this sample, this clonotype turned up a few times. V gene TRBV4-1 combines with J gene TRBJ1-4; no definite D call. Germline CDR1 and CDR2: MGHRA and YSYEKL. Trimming left V 0 bases short and J 6 bases short, with 8 bases between. The CDR3 sequence is 14 residues long. The CDR3 region is CASSQEHGDEKLFF. The CDR3 DNA sequence: TGCGCCAGCAGCCAAGAGCACGGGGATGAAAAACTGTTTTTT.

This clonotype was counted at least ten times. The chain employs TRBV20-1 and TRBJ2-7; possible D gene TRBD2, 6 bases. This CDR3 has 12 amino acids. The germline V gene encodes CDR1 DFQATT and CDR2 SNEGSKA (reference sequence). V dropped 3 bases and J dropped 0 bases, with 6 bases sitting between them. CDR3 region: CSASGSSYEQYF. The DNA of the CDR3 is TGCAGTGCTAGCGGGAGCTCCTACGAGCAGTACTTC.

This clonotype was detected only once. CDR3 protein: CASSLGLSAKNGYTF. CDR3 sequence (DNA): TGCGCCAGCAGCTTGGGACTATCCGCCAAAAATGGCTACACCTTC. The chain uses TRBV5-1 and TRBJ1-2; D gene unclear. CDR3 length: 15 amino acids. Germline CDR1 is SGHRS and CDR2 is YFSETQ. The V gene lost 0 bases and the J gene lost 6 bases, with 15 bases spanning the gap.

The chain couples TRBV20-1 to TRBJ2-7, with 14 bases that match TRBD2. The germline CDR1 and CDR2 sequences are DFQATT and SNEGSKA (reference sequence). This CDR3 is 14 amino acids long. V lost 0 bases and J lost 9; bases outside the gene matches: 4. The CDR3 sequence: CSAREEGLAGAQYF. In DNA, the CDR3 is TGCAGTGCTAGAGAGGAGGGACTAGCGGGAGCGCAGTACTTC.

The V and J genes are TRBV5-1 and TRBJ2-5; D is ambiguous. The CDR3 contains 12 residues. Germline V gives CDR1 SGHRS, CDR2 YFSETQ. V lost 7 bases and J lost 0, with 7 bases in between. CDR3 residues: CASGADQETQYF. In nucleotides, the CDR3 is TGCGCCAGCGGAGCAGACCAAGAGACCCAGTACTTC. Supplemented by reference TRBV5-1 and TRBJ2-5, the full variable domain reads KAGVTQTPRYLIKTRGQQVTLSCSPISGHRSVSWYQQTPGQGLQFLFEYFSETQRNKGNFPGRFSGRQFSNSRSEMNVSTLELGDSALYLCASGADQETQYFGPGTRLLVL.

This clonotype came up a few times. The chain carries TRBV12-3 or TRBV12-4 and TRBJ2-5, with a tentative D call TRBD2 (6 bases). Trimming left V 0 bases short and J 10 bases short, with 15 bases between. The CDR3 runs to 14 residues. CDR3 coding DNA: TGTGCCAGCAGTTTAGCTAGCGGCCCCGGGAGCCAGTACTTC. Translated, it gives CASSLASGPGSQYF.

The chain uses TRBV11-1 and TRBJ1-2; TRBD1 aligns across 12 bases. CDR3 length: 15 amino acids. The V segment lost 5 bases and the J segment 5 bases; nucleotides outside the gene matches: 6. Germline CDR1 is SGHAT and CDR2 is FQDESV (reference sequence). As DNA, the CDR3 is TGTGCCAGCAGCCCAAGGGGACAGGGGGCGTATGGCTACACCTTC. It codes for CASSPRGQGAYGYTF. Full variable domain (outside the CDR3, taken from reference TRBV11-1 and TRBJ1-2): EAEVAQSPRYKITEKSQAVAFWCDPISGHATLYWYRQILGQGPELLVQFQDESVVDDSQLPKDRFSAERLKGVDSTLKIQPAELGDSAMYLCASSPRGQGAYGYTFGSGTRLTVV.

V gene TRBV12-3 or TRBV12-4 combines with J gene TRBJ1-5; 12 positions agree with TRBD1. J gave up 9 bases and V 5 bases, and 11 bases lay outside the gene matches. The CDR3 contains 16 residues. CDR3 amino acids: CASSNRDRGPRRPQHF. CDR3 DNA sequence: TGTGCCAGCAGTAACCGGGACAGGGGGCCCCGGAGGCCCCAGCATTTT.

J is TRBJ1-2 and V is TRBV12-3 or TRBV12-4; 7 nucleotides agree with TRBD1. This CDR3 region has 12 residues. With 5 bases clipped from V and 9 bases from J, the junction kept 6 bases outside the gene matches. The CDR3 is CASSISTGSYTF. Written as DNA, the CDR3 is TGTGCCAGCAGTATATCGACAGGGAGCTACACCTTC.

This clonotype was detected a few times. The chain combines TRBV18 with TRBJ1-4; no clear D. Trimming took off 2 bases at V and 10 bases at J, with 11 bases between the two ends. Germline V gives CDR1 KGHSH, CDR2 LQKENI. CDR3 length: 13 residues. CDR3 DNA: TGTGCCAGCTCACCAAAACAGTTCGGAAAACTGTTTTTT. It is translated as CASSPKQFGKLFF.

In this sample, this clonotype turned up a few times. The germline gene is not matched at one end of the junction; a read error may be the cause. The rearrangement links TRBV12-3 or TRBV12-4 to TRBJ2-7; 9 nucleotides align to TRBD1. This CDR3 region has 13 residues. CDR3 nucleotides: TGTGCCAGCAGTCAGGACAGGGGTTACGAGAAGTACTTC. It encodes CASSQDRGYEKYF.

This clonotype was picked up a small number of times. CDR3 amino acids: CASSKGTGPGMGANVLTF. Here the CDR3 DNA reads TGTGCCAGCAGCAAGGGAACAGGTCCCGGTATGGGGGCCAACGTCCTGACTTTC. The rearrangement uses TRBV5-5 and TRBJ2-6; TRBD1 is a possible D gene (5 bases). Germline loops: CDR1 SGHKS, CDR2 YYEKEE (reference sequence). The CDR3 contains 18 residues. The V end was cut by 4 bases, the J end by 4 bases, with 21 bases between.

This sequence joins TRBV20-1 and TRBJ1-1, with 7 positions matching TRBD1. The length of the CDR3 is 13 residues. Germline assignment: CDR1 DFQATT and CDR2 SNEGSKA (reference sequence). V trimming: 4 bases; J trimming: 1 base; junction bases outside the gene matches: 3. The CDR3 DNA sequence: TGCAGTGCTAATCAGGGGGGGAACACTGAAGCTTTCTTT. Amino acids: CSANQGGNTEAFF.

In its sample, this clonotype was seen a few times. The CDR3 region has the DNA TGCAGCGTATCGACAGGGGACTATGGCTACACCTTC. It encodes CSVSTGDYGYTF. V is TRBV29-1 and J is TRBJ1-2; 8 bases line up with TRBD1. Losses at the gene ends were 6 bases for V and 3 bases for J; bases not matched to a gene: 3. Germline CDR1 is SQVTM and CDR2 is ANQGSEA. The length of the CDR3 is 12 residues.

V usage is TRBV12-3 or TRBV12-4 and J usage is TRBJ2-1, with D perhaps being TRBD1 or TRBD2 (5 bases each). The V gene lost 2 bases and the J gene lost 7 bases, with 9 bases spanning the gap. The CDR3 covers 13 residues. The CDR3 DNA is TGTGCCAGCAGTTTATTCGAGGGGAATGAGCAGTTCTTC. This encodes CASSLFEGNEQFF.

This clonotype was recorded a few times. CDR3 amino acids: CATLGPGYGYTF. CDR3 coding DNA: TGTGCCACCCTCGGACCCGGCTATGGCTACACCTTC. This chain uses TRBV19 with TRBJ1-2; D gene uncertain. The CDR3 consists of 12 residues. CDR1 is LNHDA, CDR2 SQIVND, per germline (reference sequence). The ends were cut back, 10 bases at V and 4 bases at J, with 13 bases in the middle.